This TCR beta chain was documented in a study of cytomegalovirus exposure and HLA in healthy donors. Study overall: As released early, the data held 80 million to 90 million unique TCRs from HLA-typed donors. The study's findings and limits: Rare TCR sequences predominated, though certain public TCRs were found in many donors. In vitro data verified three CMV-associated chains as specific for CMV antigens.

About this clone: Antigen: not known.

In the PCR, 60 Vbeta and 13 Jbeta primers were used. The protocol was immunoSEQ multiplex PCR, while the TCRdb copy is restricted to in-frame clones and leaves out a portion. The table includes 63,000 or so clones, 74% detected once. The CDR3 runs to 14 residues. The V gene's germline CDR1 is MNHEY and CDR2 SVGAGI. The J segment lost 0 bases and the V segment lost 2 bases, leaving 1 base of the junction unmatched. The receptor was derived from a woman in her 30s in good health and CMV-seropositive. The V and J genes are TRBV6-5 and TRBJ2-7, with 7 bases fitting TRBD2. Source material: PBMCs. Written as DNA, the CDR3 is TGTGCCAGCAGTTACCGGGACTACTCCTACGAGCAGTACTTC. This encodes CASSYRDYSYEQYF.